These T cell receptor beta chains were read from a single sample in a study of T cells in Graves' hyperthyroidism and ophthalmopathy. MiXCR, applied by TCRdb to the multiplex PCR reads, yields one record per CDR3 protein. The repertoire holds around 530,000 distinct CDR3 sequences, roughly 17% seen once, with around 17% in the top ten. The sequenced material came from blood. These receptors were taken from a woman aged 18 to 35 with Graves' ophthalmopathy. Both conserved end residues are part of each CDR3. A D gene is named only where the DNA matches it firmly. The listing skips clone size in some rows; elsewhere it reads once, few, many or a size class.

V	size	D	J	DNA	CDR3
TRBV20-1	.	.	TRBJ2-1	TGCAGTGCTAGAATTCGGACGGGGAATGAGCAGTTCTTC	CSARIRTGNEQFF
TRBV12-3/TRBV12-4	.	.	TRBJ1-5	TGTGCCGGCAGTTCCTCGACAGGAAACTATCAGCCCCAGCATTTT	CAGSSSTGNYQPQHF
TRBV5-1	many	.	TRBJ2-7	TGCGCCAGCAGCCCGACGGCCAGCTCCTACGAGCAGTACTTC	CASSPTASSYEQYF
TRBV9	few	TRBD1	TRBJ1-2	TGTGCCAGCAGCTCACTTGGGACAGGGAGTAACTATGGCTACACCTTC	CASSSLGTGSNYGYTF
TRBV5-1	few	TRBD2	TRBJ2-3	TGCGCCAGCAGCTCGGGACTAGCTCTCCGTTCAAGCACAGATACGCAGTATTTT	CASSSGLALRSSTDTQYF
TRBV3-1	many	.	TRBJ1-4	TGTGCCAGCAGCCAACAGGCGACTAATGAAAAACTGTTTTTT	CASSQQATNEKLFF
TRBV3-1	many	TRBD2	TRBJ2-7	TGTGCCAGCAGCCAAGCCGGACTAGCGGGAAGCGAGCAGTACTTC	CASSQAGLAGSEQYF
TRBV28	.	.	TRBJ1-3	TGTGCCAGCAGTCTCCGGGGCAGGCTGCTAGGAAACACCATATATTTT	CASSLRGRLLGNTIYF
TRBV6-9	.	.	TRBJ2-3	TGTGCCAGCAGTTGGGAAGGGAATACAGATACGCAGTATTTT	CASSWEGNTDTQYF
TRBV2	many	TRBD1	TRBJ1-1	TGTGCCAGCAGGACAGGGGGCACTGAAGCTTTCTTT	CASRTGGTEAFF
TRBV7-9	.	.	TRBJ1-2	TGTGCCAGCAGCTTAGGGGCTTCGGATGGCTACACCTTC	CASSLGASDGYTF
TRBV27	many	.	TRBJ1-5	TGTGCCAGCAGTGGAGGGGGCAATCAGCCCCAGCATTTT	CASSGGGNQPQHF